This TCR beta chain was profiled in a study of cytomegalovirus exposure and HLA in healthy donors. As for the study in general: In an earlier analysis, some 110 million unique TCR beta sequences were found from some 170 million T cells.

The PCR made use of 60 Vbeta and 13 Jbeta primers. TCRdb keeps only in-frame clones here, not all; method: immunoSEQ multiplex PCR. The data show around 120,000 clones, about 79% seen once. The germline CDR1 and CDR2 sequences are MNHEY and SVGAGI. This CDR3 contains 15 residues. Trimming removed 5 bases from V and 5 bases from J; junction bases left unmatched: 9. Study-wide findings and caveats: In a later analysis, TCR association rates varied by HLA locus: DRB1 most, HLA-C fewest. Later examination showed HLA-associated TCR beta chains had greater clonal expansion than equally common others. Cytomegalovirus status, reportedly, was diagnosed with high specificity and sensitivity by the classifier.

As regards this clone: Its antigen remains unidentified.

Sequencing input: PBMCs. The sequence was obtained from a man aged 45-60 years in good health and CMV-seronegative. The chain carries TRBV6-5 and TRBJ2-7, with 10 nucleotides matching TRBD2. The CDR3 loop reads CASSRRAGGPDEQYF. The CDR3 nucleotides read TGTGCCAGCAGTAGACGAGCGGGGGGGCCGGACGAGCAGTACTTC.